The 15 T cell receptor beta chains below all came from one sample that was sequenced in a study of T cells after yellow fever vaccination. One entry per CDR3 protein, called by TCRdb with MiXCR from the 5' RACE reads. The sample yields hundreds of thousands of distinct CDR3 sequences, more than 9% seen once. The input for sequencing was PBMCs, taken on the day of the yellow fever booster vaccination. The source of these receptors is a man in his thirties or forties who received the YFV17D yellow fever vaccine.

This clonotype was seen more than once but under ten times. The CDR3 region is CASSEWGNSNTGELFF. The CDR3 bases are TGTGCCAGCAGTGAATGGGGAAACTCGAACACCGGGGAGCTGTTTTTT. The rearrangement uses TRBV25-1 and TRBJ2-2; D ambiguous. The germline V gene has CDR1 MGHDK and CDR2 SYGVNS. The CDR3 has 16 amino acids. Trimming removed 1 base at V and 0 bases at J, with 9 bases between.

This clonotype was detected only a few times. The chain couples TRBV28 to TRBJ1-3; no definite D call. Germline assignment: CDR1 MDHEN and CDR2 SYDVKM. V gave up 5 bases and J gave up 8 bases, with 13 bases separating them. The CDR3 sequence is 13 residues long. CDR3 in amino acids: CASSPASRDTIYF. CDR3 sequence (DNA): TGTGCCAGCAGTCCAGCGTCTCGGGACACCATATATTTT.

V and J are TRBV20-1 and TRBJ2-1; tentatively, D is TRBD1 or TRBD2 (5 bases each). From germline, CDR1 is DFQATT and CDR2 SNEGSKA (reference sequence). This CDR3 has 15 amino acids. The ends were cut back, 0 bases at V and 2 bases at J, with 11 bases in the middle. As DNA, the CDR3 is TGCAGTGCTAGAGATAAATGGGGGACCTACAATGAGCAGTTCTTC. Its protein is CSARDKWGTYNEQFF.

This clonotype has at least ten counts. The CDR3 DNA is TGCGCCAGCAGCTTTGGGACTAGCCTCTACGAGCAGTACTTC. Protein: CASSFGTSLYEQYF. The chain links TRBV5-1 to TRBJ2-7, with 9 positions matching TRBD2. Germline V CDR1 and CDR2: SGHRS, YFSETQ. After removal of 2 bases from V and 3 bases from J, the junction contained 3 bases not matched to a gene. CDR3 length: 14 residues.

This clonotype showed up many times. This chain connects TRBV9 to TRBJ2-1; D unclear. CDR3 length: 11 amino acids. CDR1 and CDR2 (germline): SGDLS, YYNGEE. Trimming stripped 3 bases from V and 5 bases from J, with 3 bases between. CDR3 bases: TGTGCCAGCAGCGAGGACAATGAGCAGTTCTTC. Protein: CASSEDNEQFF.

This clonotype was seen more than once but under ten times. This chain uses TRBV20-1 with TRBJ2-3; TRBD2 aligns across 8 bases. Germline V lookup: CDR1 DFQATT, CDR2 SNEGSKA (reference sequence). The CDR3 has 17 amino acids. The J segment lost 6 bases and the V segment lost 1 base, leaving 15 bases of the junction unmatched. Written as DNA, the CDR3 is TGCAGTGCTAGAGGAATAGCGCGGGAGGCCCCCCCCGATACGCAGTATTTT. Translation: CSARGIAREAPPDTQYF.

This clonotype has a handful of counts. J is TRBJ1-1 and V is TRBV2, with D possibly TRBD1 on 6 matching bases. Trimming shortened V by 7 bases and J by 5 bases, and 11 bases separated the two germline ends. The CDR3 contains 12 residues. The germline V gene encodes CDR1 SNHLY and CDR2 FYNNEI. The DNA of the CDR3 is TGTGCCAGCAACAGGGCGAGAACTGAAGCTTTCTTT. This sequence encodes CASNRARTEAFF.

The V call is TRBV5-4, the J call TRBJ2-1; 11 nucleotides line up with TRBD2. The CDR3 loop spans 17 amino acids. The trim removed 1 base at V and 0 bases at J, leaving 3 bases unmatched. Germline values: CDR1 SGHNT, CDR2 YYREEE (reference sequence). The CDR3, as DNA: TGTGCCAGCAGCTTGACTAGCGGGAGCTTCTCCTACAATGAGCAGTTCTTC. Its protein product is CASSLTSGSFSYNEQFF.

The chain employs TRBV6-5 and TRBJ1-2; D ambiguous. CDR1 MNHEY and CDR2 SVGAGI come from the germline V gene. The CDR3 is 12 residues long. Trimming removed 4 bases at V and 9 bases at J, with 12 bases between. CDR3 coding DNA: TGTGCCAGCAGTTCGTCGACTTACCGCTACACCTTC. It codes for CASSSSTYRYTF.

V and J are TRBV27 and TRBJ1-2; D is perhaps TRBD1 (6 bases). CDR1 MNHEY and CDR2 SMNVEV come from the germline V gene (reference sequence). This CDR3 contains 14 residues. V was cut by 2 bases and J by 7 bases, with 14 bases left in between. The CDR3 DNA sequence: TGTGCCAGCAGTTTAGACACAGGGCGCAGTGGCTACACCTTC. Its translation: CASSLDTGRSGYTF.

The chain combines TRBV19 with TRBJ2-7, with unresolved D. Trimming stripped 5 bases from V and 2 bases from J, with 19 bases between. The CDR3 has 16 residues. CDR1 LNHDA and CDR2 SQIVND come from the germline V gene (reference sequence). DNA of the CDR3: TGTGCCAGTAGTCCCGAGACTTATTCGTCCACCTACGAGCAGTACTTC. This encodes CASSPETYSSTYEQYF.

The chain employs TRBV12-3 or TRBV12-4 and TRBJ2-3, with D perhaps matching TRBD2 (6 bases). V shed 7 bases and J shed 4 bases, with 18 bases lying between them. This CDR3 contains 15 residues. The CDR3 nucleotides read TGTGCCAGCAAGGGGCCGGGAACGGGGGCAGATACGCAGTATTTT. This codes for CASKGPGTGADTQYF.

This clonotype was seen a handful of times. The chain recombines TRBV25-1 with TRBJ2-3; 10 nucleotides align to TRBD2. The CDR3 is made up of 16 amino acids. Trimming removed 3 bases from V and 7 bases from J; junction bases left unmatched: 10. Germline V gives CDR1 MGHDK, CDR2 SYGVNS. CDR3 coding DNA: TGTGCCAGCAGTGAGAGGCGGCTAGCGGGAGCCTATACGCAGTATTTT. Residues: CASSERRLAGAYTQYF.

The chain combines TRBV15 with TRBJ2-4; 8 nucleotides agree with TRBD2. The CDR3 runs 14 residues. CDR1 is LNHNV and CDR2 is YYDKDF in the germline V gene (reference sequence). V shed 0 bases and J 7 bases; nucleotides not matched to a gene: 2. The CDR3 nucleotides are TGTGCCACCAGCAGAGATGGCGGGAGGAACATTCAGTACTTC. Translating it yields CATSRDGGRNIQYF.

In this sample, this clonotype turned up a few times. The gene calls are TRBV14 and TRBJ2-7; 11 positions match TRBD2. From germline, CDR1 is SGHDN and CDR2 FVKESK. The CDR3 length is 15 residues. Germline trimming cut 4 bases from V and 5 bases from J; bases unmatched to any gene: 7. CDR3 DNA sequence: TGTGCCAGCAGCCGTACTAGCGGGAGTTTCCACGAGCAGTACTTC. Translation gives CASSRTSGSFHEQYF.